Included here is one T cell receptor (beta chain) sequence, with context. Its specificity is not known. Germline-derived CDR1 and CDR2 are SEHNR and FQNEAQ (reference sequence). This CDR3 has 15 amino acids. The trim removed 4 bases at V and 5 bases at J, leaving 5 bases unmatched. This sample is part of a study of T cell repertoires in cytomegalovirus infection. On the study more broadly: A matching HLA type, together with CMV infection, was signaled by public TCR beta signatures. Study-wide points: Ex vivo, HLA-C-restricted CMV-specific TCR beta clonotypes prevailed over the rest of the response. Carriers of CMV plus the relevant HLA were identified by cumulative public TCR beta family frequency.

TCRdb itself ran the reads through MiXCR, one entry per CDR3 protein. The sample carries approximately 500,000 distinct CDR3 sequences, 15% to 20% recorded once. The J gene is TRBJ2-1, the V gene TRBV7-9, with 10 bases fitting TRBD2. The sequence came from a human donor in good health (CMV status not recorded). Some clones in this sample may be carry-over from other donors' samples. Material: CD8+ T cells from PBMCs. CDR3 region: CASSSRTSGDNEQFF. The CDR3 region has the DNA TGTGCCAGCAGCTCACGGACTAGCGGCGACAATGAGCAGTTCTTC.